Listed here are 14 T cell receptor beta chains from one sample, sequenced in a study of CD8+CD57+ T cells in acquired aplastic anemia listed by TCRdb under 2018. TCRdb names Illumina HiSeq 2000 as the instrument used. Genomic DNA served as template for TCR beta VDJ combination and CDR3 sequence profiling. TCRdb ran its own pipeline on the public reads, namely fastp trimming at Q25 and MiXCR clone calling, and kept in-frame beta chains. Every entry covers one CDR3 protein and lists the most common genes and DNA from its rows. For this sample there are 150,000 to 200,000 distinct CDR3 sequences; around 48% appear just once. About 1.7% of the sample is taken by the ten largest. Expansion of CD8+CD57+ cells had been shown by flow cytometry in the patients chosen for sequencing. The sequenced material came from sorted CD4+, CD8+, or CD8+CD57+ T cells (not recorded which) from PBMCs. All receptors come from a human donor with aplastic anemia.

This clonotype showed up many times. The genes are TRBV10-3 and TRBJ2-7, with 10 positions matching TRBD1. Trimming cost V 11 bases and J 2 bases; bases outside gene matches: 6. The CDR3 consists of 13 residues. CDR1 and CDR2 (germline): ENHRY, SYGVKD. The CDR3 region is CAHSGTGAYEQYF. CDR3 DNA: TGTGCCCACTCCGGGACAGGGGCCTACGAGCAGTACTTC.

This clonotype appeared many times. The J gene is TRBJ1-2, the V gene TRBV7-3, with 7 nucleotides matching TRBD1. CDR1 and CDR2 from the germline V gene are SGHTA and FQGTGA. After removal of 5 bases from V and 8 bases from J, the junction contained 8 bases not matched to a gene. This CDR3 is built from 13 residues. This CDR3 reads CASSPSTGVGYTF. In nucleotides, the CDR3 is TGTGCCAGCAGCCCCAGCACAGGGGTCGGCTACACCTTC.

The chain couples TRBV7-6 to TRBJ1-1; D gene unclear. The length of the CDR3 is 14 residues. Germline V gene lookup returns CDR1 SGHVS and CDR2 FNYEAQ. With 5 bases removed from V and 5 bases from J, the gap between germline ends came to 15 bases. The chain's CDR3 is CASSPREGGTEAFF. CDR3 DNA: TGTGCCAGCAGCCCCCGTGAGGGAGGGACTGAAGCTTTCTTT. Full variable domain (remainder filled in from reference TRBV7-6 and TRBJ1-1): GAGVSQSPRYKVTKRGQDVALRCDPISGHVSLYWYRQALGQGPEFLTYFNYEAQQDKSGLPNDRFSAERPEGSISTLTIQRTEQRDSAMYRCASSPREGGTEAFFGQGTRLTVV.

This chain uses TRBV19 with TRBJ1-4; the D is unclear. The CDR3 runs 15 residues. Germline V CDR1 and CDR2: LNHDA, SQIVND (reference sequence). Trimming took off 6 bases at V and 0 bases at J, with 11 bases between the two ends. As DNA, the CDR3 is TGTGCCAGTAGGATGGCAGGCTCAACTAATGAAAAACTGTTTTTT. Protein: CASRMAGSTNEKLFF.

The genes are TRBV29-1 and TRBJ1-3; tentative D call: TRBD1 (5 bases). Trimming shortened V by 6 bases and J by 4 bases, and 13 bases separated the two germline ends. CDR1 and CDR2 (germline): SQVTM, ANQGSEA. This CDR3 has 13 residues. CDR3 bases: TGCAGCGTGGACCTCAGGGAGGGAAACACCATATATTTT. This translates into CSVDLREGNTIYF.

The chain joins TRBV7-9 to TRBJ2-3; no clear D gene. Looked up from germline, CDR1 is SEHNR and CDR2 is FQNEAQ (reference sequence). Trimming removed 5 bases from V and 3 bases from J, with 12 bases in between. The CDR3 has 14 residues. The CDR3 loop reads CASSPLLVTDTQYF. Here the CDR3 DNA reads TGTGCCAGCAGCCCCCTTCTCGTTACAGATACGCAGTATTTT.

This chain links TRBV25-1 with TRBJ2-1; D is perhaps TRBD1 (7 bases). V was trimmed by 7 bases and J by 9 bases, leaving 22 bases between them. Germline assignment: CDR1 MGHDK and CDR2 SYGVNS. This CDR3 spans 15 amino acids. The CDR3 region has the DNA TGTGCCAGCAACAGGGACAGCGGGTGGGACAGTGAGCAGTTCTTC. Encoded protein: CASNRDSGWDSEQFF.

The chain has TRBV20-1 and TRBJ2-3, with D maybe TRBD2 (5 bases). The CDR3 contains 14 residues. The V gene's germline CDR1 is DFQATT and CDR2 SNEGSKA (reference sequence). Between the trimmed V and J ends, which lost 6 bases and 4 bases, there was a span of 17 bases. CDR3 nucleotides: TGCAGTGCCACCGCTGGACTTTGGGCAGATACGCAGTATTTT. This codes for CSATAGLWADTQYF.

The chain employs TRBV2 and TRBJ1-6; D uncertain. Germline V CDR1 and CDR2: SNHLY, FYNNEI. V was pared by 6 bases and J by 7 bases, with 19 bases between. This CDR3 spans 16 amino acids. The DNA of the CDR3 is TGTGCCAGCAGACTCAATATCCGGGCCTCAAATTCACCCCTCCACTTT. Protein: CASRLNIRASNSPLHF.

The chain links TRBV11-1 to TRBJ2-3, with D possibly matching TRBD1 (6 bases). The V gene lost 6 bases and the J gene lost 1 base, with 23 bases spanning the gap. This CDR3 spans 18 amino acids. Germline V gene sequence: CDR1 SGHAT, CDR2 FQDESV (reference sequence). The CDR3 DNA is TGTGCCAGCAGTTTCCAAAGAGACAGGTTCCGCCGCACAGATACGCAGTATTTT. It is translated as CASSFQRDRFRRTDTQYF.

At least ten counts were recorded for this clonotype. The rearrangement joins TRBV7-2 to TRBJ2-4; 7 bases fit TRBD1. The CDR3 extends over 13 amino acids. Germline V CDR1 and CDR2: SGHTA, FQGNSA. Losses at the gene ends were 7 bases for V and 5 bases for J; bases not matched to a gene: 5. The CDR3 here is CASKKRGQNIQYF. The CDR3 nucleotides are TGTGCCAGCAAGAAAAGGGGGCAAAACATTCAGTACTTC.

The chain couples TRBV10-3 to TRBJ2-7; possible D gene TRBD1, 5 bases. Trimming took off 9 bases at V and 3 bases at J, with 15 bases between the two ends. CDR3 length: 13 residues. Per the germline V gene, CDR1 is ENHRY and CDR2 is SYGVKD. In nucleotides, the CDR3 is TGTGCCATTAGACAGACGACAGACTACGAGCAGTACTTC. It codes for CAIRQTTDYEQYF.

The chain couples TRBV25-1 to TRBJ1-5, with TRBD1 identical over 8 bases. Looked up from germline, CDR1 is MGHDK and CDR2 is SYGVNS. CDR3 size: 15 residues. After removal of 5 bases from V and 2 bases from J, the junction contained 5 bases not matched to a gene. The chain's CDR3 is CASSPPGQGNQPQHF. As DNA, the CDR3 is TGTGCCAGCAGTCCTCCGGGACAGGGCAATCAGCCCCAGCATTTT. Together with reference TRBV25-1 and TRBJ1-5, the CDR3 gives the full variable domain: EADIYQTPRYLVIGTGKKITLECSQTMGHDKMYWYQQDPGMELHLIHYSYGVNSTEKGDLSSESTVSRIRTEHFPLTLESARPSHTSQYLCASSPPGQGNQPQHFGDGTRLSIL.

The table lists this clonotype with a few counts. The rearrangement joins TRBV19 to TRBJ2-1; D is ambiguous. The CDR3 covers 10 residues. The V end lost 7 bases, the J end lost 6 bases, and 4 bases lay between the germline ends. Per germline, CDR1 LNHDA and CDR2 SQIVND (reference sequence). The CDR3 loop is CASKANEQFF. CDR3 nucleotides: TGTGCCAGTAAGGCCAATGAGCAGTTCTTC.